The 27 T cell receptor beta chains in this list originate from one sample, sequenced in a study of shared clonotypes between healthy human individuals. This table comes from immunoSEQ multiplex PCR, and its TCRdb copy is limited to in-frame clones, with some not included. This sample has roughly 76,000 clones; 62% occur once, and the top ten carry approximately 56%. The sample was memory CD8+ T cells sorted from blood. Subset reported: CD45RO+ cells pooled with CCR7-negative TemRA cells. These receptors were taken from a man aged 25 to 40 in good health.

CDR3 in amino acids: CASSSGPRNYGYTF. DNA for the CDR3: TGTGCCAGCAGTTCAGGGCCAAGGAACTATGGCTACACCTTC. This rearrangement joins TRBV27 to TRBJ1-2, with D possibly TRBD1 on 5 matching bases. The V gene lost 4 bases and the J gene lost 2 bases, with 11 bases spanning the gap. The V gene's germline CDR1 is MNHEY and CDR2 SMNVEV (reference sequence). CDR3 length equals 14 residues.

This chain connects TRBV5-1 to TRBJ2-3; TRBD1 matches at 9 bases. This CDR3 region has 16 residues. Germline V gives CDR1 SGHRS, CDR2 YFSETQ. J was trimmed by 5 bases and V by 1 base; bases with no gene match: 8. CDR3 bases: TGCGCCAGCAGCTTGTGGGACAGGGCCGCAGGAGATACGCAGTATTTT. Translated, it gives CASSLWDRAAGDTQYF.

This chain connects TRBV30 to TRBJ2-7; 7 nucleotides line up with TRBD2. CDR1 GTSNPN and CDR2 SVGIG come from the germline V gene (reference sequence). Unmatched junction bases numbered 10, after V lost 3 bases and J lost 2 bases. This CDR3 comprises 15 residues. Here the CDR3 reads CAWRPFGLGTYEQYF. CDR3 nucleotide sequence: TGTGCCTGGAGACCGTTCGGACTAGGGACCTACGAGCAGTACTTC.

V and J are TRBV5-1 and TRBJ2-7; D is unclear. Trimming stripped 9 bases from V and 5 bases from J, with 12 bases between. The CDR3 sequence is 11 residues long. Germline values: CDR1 SGHRS, CDR2 YFSETQ. The CDR3 DNA sequence: TGCGCCATCCCACCAGGCAACGAGCAGTACTTC. Translated, it gives CAIPPGNEQYF.

The J gene is TRBJ2-3, the V gene TRBV2, with D possibly matching TRBD2 (5 bases). V was trimmed by 5 bases and J by 1 base, leaving 19 bases between them. Germline V gene sequence: CDR1 SNHLY, CDR2 FYNNEI. CDR3 length equals 17 residues. The CDR3 spells CASSRERREWGTDTQYF. CDR3 DNA sequence: TGTGCCAGCAGTCGAGAGCGCCGGGAATGGGGCACAGATACGCAGTATTTT.

This rearrangement joins TRBV5-1 to TRBJ2-5; 10 nucleotides align to TRBD2. V shed 4 bases, J shed 5 bases, and the junction held 11 bases outside the gene matches. There are 16 residues in the CDR3. CDR1 and CDR2 from the germline V gene are SGHRS and YFSETQ. CDR3 amino acids: CASSAPEREGRETQYF. CDR3 in DNA: TGCGCCAGCAGCGCGCCCGAGCGGGAGGGCCGGGAGACCCAGTACTTC.

The sample holds a few counts of this clone. The V gene is TRBV13, the J gene TRBJ2-1, with a possible D match to TRBD1 (6 bases). Trimming shortened V by 0 bases and J by 8 bases, and 8 bases separated the two germline ends. This CDR3 has 13 amino acids. Germline CDR1 and CDR2: PRHDT and FYEKMQ (reference sequence). The CDR3 DNA reads as TGTGCCAGCAGCTTAGGCGCAGGGGATGAGCAGTTCTTC. It codes for CASSLGAGDEQFF.

The V and J genes are TRBV6-5 and TRBJ2-3; TRBD1 might be the D (5 bases). V was cut by 6 bases and J by 11 bases, with 12 bases left in between. This CDR3 region has 11 residues. Germline CDR1 is MNHEY and CDR2 is SVGAGI. Here the CDR3 reads CASSQGGWQYF. The CDR3 DNA is TGTGCCAGCAGCCAGGGCGGTTGGCAGTATTTT.

The chain carries TRBV27 and TRBJ2-1, with 10 nucleotides matching TRBD2. The V segment lost 5 bases and the J segment 8 bases; nucleotides outside the gene matches: 6. The CDR3 runs to 14 residues. Germline V gives CDR1 MNHEY, CDR2 SMNVEV (reference sequence). The CDR3 reads CASSKGLAWDEQFF. In nucleotides, the CDR3 is TGTGCCAGCAGTAAGGGACTAGCGTGGGATGAGCAGTTCTTC.

The V call is TRBV11-3, the J call TRBJ2-2; 7 bases map to TRBD2. V lost 4 bases, J lost 6 bases, and 8 bases stayed unmatched. The CDR3 covers 15 residues. CDR1 SGHNT and CDR2 YENEEA come from the germline V gene. The CDR3 bases are TGTGCCAGCAGCTCCGTAGGCGGGAGTCCCGGGGAGCTGTTTTTT. Its translation: CASSSVGGSPGELFF.

This chain links TRBV2 with TRBJ2-3; TRBD2 aligns across 8 bases. Germline values: CDR1 SNHLY, CDR2 FYNNEI. The CDR3 has 15 residues. V gave up 6 bases and J gave up 3 bases; unmatched junction bases: 8. CDR3 nucleotides: TGTGCCAGCAGCACCGGGACTAGGGATACAGATACGCAGTATTTT. Its translation is CASSTGTRDTDTQYF.

This clone was recorded at least ten times. The chain links TRBV11-2 to TRBJ2-5; 9 nucleotides match TRBD2. CDR3 length equals 16 residues. The germline gives CDR1 SGHAT, CDR2 FQNNGV. V shed 5 bases, J shed 4 bases, and the junction held 11 bases outside the gene matches. The CDR3 nucleotides read TGTGCCAGCAGCCCCGCCCTAGCGGGACAGCTAGAGACCCAGTACTTC. This gives the protein CASSPALAGQLETQYF. Full variable domain (outside the CDR3, taken from reference TRBV11-2 and TRBJ2-5): EAGVAQSPRYKIIEKRQSVAFWCNPISGHATLYWYQQILGQGPKLLIQFQNNGVVDDSQLPKDRFSAERLKGVDSTLKIQPAKLEDSAVYLCASSPALAGQLETQYFGPGTRLLVL.

Only a few counts were recorded for this clone. Additional DNA sequences in this sample encode the identical CDR3. The chain joins TRBV28 to TRBJ2-7; D is unresolved. The CDR3 sequence is 11 residues long. V lost 5 bases and J 2 bases, leaving 4 bases between the germline ends. Germline-derived CDR1 and CDR2 are MDHEN and SYDVKM. This chain's CDR3 is CASSTTYEQYF. The CDR3 DNA sequence: TGTGCCAGCAGTACAACCTACGAGCAGTACTTC.

The CDR3 DNA reads TGTGCCAGCTCACCAATTATGGGGGGCCGTACGAAAGACGAGCAGTACTTC. It translates to CASSPIMGGRTKDEQYF. The chain joins TRBV18 to TRBJ2-7; D is possibly TRBD1 or TRBD2 (6 bases each). Germline values: CDR1 KGHSH, CDR2 LQKENI. This CDR3 has 17 residues. V lost 2 bases and J 5 bases, leaving 22 bases between the germline ends.

The J gene is TRBJ1-5, the V gene TRBV28, with a tentative D call TRBD1 (5 bases). Germline V CDR1 and CDR2: MDHEN, SYDVKM. V lost 3 bases, J lost 6 bases, and 15 bases lay in between. This CDR3 comprises 15 residues. The chain's CDR3 is CASSLGPGGVQPQHF. The CDR3 DNA follows: TGTGCCAGCAGTTTGGGACCCGGAGGCGTTCAGCCCCAGCATTTT.

The chain has TRBV2 and TRBJ1-1; weak D call: TRBD1 (5 bases). Germline CDR1 and CDR2: SNHLY and FYNNEI. Trimming removed 4 bases from V and 7 bases from J, with 19 bases in between. The CDR3 totals 15 residues. The CDR3 protein is CASSVVLRQTYEAFF. CDR3 nucleotide sequence: TGTGCCAGCAGTGTGGTCCTCCGACAGACCTATGAAGCTTTCTTT.

The J gene is TRBJ2-3, the V gene TRBV5-1; D unresolved. Trimming cost V 6 bases and J 2 bases, with 10 bases left between them. The germline gives CDR1 SGHRS, CDR2 YFSETQ. The CDR3 totals 13 residues. This CDR3 reads CASTTSNTDTQYF. CDR3 DNA sequence: TGCGCCAGCACAACGAGCAACACAGATACGCAGTATTTT.

The V gene is TRBV5-6, the J gene TRBJ2-7; 9 nucleotides line up with TRBD1. After removal of 2 bases from V and 6 bases from J, the junction contained 6 bases not matched to a gene. The CDR3 is 14 residues long. Germline loops: CDR1 SGHDT, CDR2 YYEEEE. The DNA of the CDR3 is TGTGCCAGCAGCTTTATACAGGGGGCCACCGAGCAGTACTTC. Residues: CASSFIQGATEQYF.

The gene calls are TRBV29-1 and TRBJ2-3, with 9 bases that match TRBD2. Germline CDR1 SQVTM, CDR2 ANQGSEA. The CDR3 runs to 13 residues. The trim removed 7 bases at V and 2 bases at J, leaving 4 bases unmatched. CDR3 in DNA: TGCAGCGGGCTAGCGGGAACCACAGATACGCAGTATTTT. Amino acids: CSGLAGTTDTQYF.

This clone has at least ten counts. This chain uses TRBV25-1 with TRBJ2-5; D is perhaps TRBD2 (6 bases). Germline V gene sequence: CDR1 MGHDK, CDR2 SYGVNS. This CDR3 spans 14 amino acids. Trimming stripped 8 bases from V and 3 bases from J, with 16 bases between. CDR3 DNA: TGTGCCAGCTTCGGGTCGGGCGGGGAAGAGACCCAGTACTTC. Residues: CASFGSGGEETQYF.

The sample holds many counts of this clone. The chain employs TRBV29-1 and TRBJ2-1, with a tentative D call TRBD1 (6 bases). The length of the CDR3 is 14 residues. Germline V gives CDR1 SQVTM, CDR2 ANQGSEA. The ends were cut back, 4 bases at V and 10 bases at J, with 20 bases in the middle. The CDR3: CSVVNLEKGVEQFF. For the CDR3, the DNA is TGCAGCGTTGTCAATTTGGAAAAGGGGGTAGAGCAGTTCTTC.

This clone was counted only a few times. This sequence joins TRBV29-1 and TRBJ1-2, with D possibly TRBD1 on 5 matching bases. Between the trimmed V and J ends, which lost 7 bases and 8 bases, there was a span of 23 bases. Germline V gives CDR1 SQVTM, CDR2 ANQGSEA. The CDR3 has 14 residues. In DNA form, the CDR3 reads TGCAGCGGCCTCACCGATACGGGGACTGGGGGCTACACCTTC. Residues: CSGLTDTGTGGYTF.

This chain connects TRBV7-1 to TRBJ1-2; the D gene is possibly TRBD1 (5 bases). TRBV7-1 is flagged as an ORF with uncertain function. The CDR3 runs to 12 residues. Deletions cut 5 bases from V and 4 bases from J, with 8 bases between. The CDR3 DNA follows: TGTGCCAGCAGCCAGGGTACCTATGGCTACACCTTC. Translating it yields CASSQGTYGYTF.

This rearrangement joins TRBV5-6 to TRBJ2-1; 12 bases match TRBD2. Germline V gene data show CDR1 as SGHDT and CDR2 as YYEEEE. V was clipped by 0 bases and J by 8 bases; unmatched bases: 6. The CDR3 has 16 amino acids. In DNA form, the CDR3 reads TGTGCCAGCAGCTTGGGACTAGCGGGGGTAAAGGATGAGCAGTTCTTC. This encodes CASSLGLAGVKDEQFF.

This clone is classed as medium-sized. This chain links TRBV14 with TRBJ2-7, with D possibly TRBD1 on 5 matching bases. V shed 2 bases and J shed 3 bases, with 11 bases lying between them. This CDR3 spans 14 amino acids. CDR1 is SGHDN and CDR2 is FVKESK in the germline V gene. CDR3 loop: CASSQPDRHYEQYF. The CDR3 DNA reads TGTGCCAGCAGCCAACCCGACAGACACTACGAGCAGTACTTC. The whole variable domain, filled in from reference TRBV14 and TRBJ2-7, reads EAGVTQFPSHSVIEKGQTVTLRCDPISGHDNLYWYRRVMGKEIKFLLHFVKESKQDESGMPNNRFLAERTGGTYSTLKVQPAELEDSGVYFCASSQPDRHYEQYFGPGTRLTVT.

This clone was recorded many times. The V and J genes are TRBV4-3 and TRBJ2-2; possible D gene TRBD2, 5 bases. The V end was cut by 0 bases, the J end by 5 bases, with 13 bases between. The CDR3 length is 16 residues. The germline CDR1 and CDR2 sequences are LGHNA and YSLEER. Here the CDR3 DNA reads TGCGCCAGCAGCCAAGATTTCGGGGAAGTTACCGGGGAGCTGTTTTTT. Its protein is CASSQDFGEVTGELFF.

The chain is built from TRBV30 and TRBJ2-7; 9 positions agree with TRBD1. The V and J ends lost 2 bases and 2 bases, in that order; junction bases with no gene match: 7. Germline V gene data show CDR1 as GTSNPN and CDR2 as SVGIG (reference sequence). The CDR3 sequence is 15 residues long. CDR3 protein: CAWSTGQGHTYEQYF. The CDR3 DNA is TGTGCCTGGAGTACGGGACAGGGACACACCTACGAGCAGTACTTC.